The rows below give T cell receptor beta chains drawn from one sample of a study of shared clonotypes between healthy human individuals. The protocol was immunoSEQ multiplex PCR, while the TCRdb copy is restricted to in-frame clones and leaves out a portion. The sample has 2 million to 3 million clones; roughly 93% are singletons. The sample taken for sequencing was naive CD4+ T cells from PBMCs. These receptors came from a man aged 18 to 35 in good health. Some clones in this sample may be carry-over from other donors' samples. Both conserved end residues are part of each CDR3. Fields, in order: clone size, V gene, D gene, J gene, CDR3 DNA, CDR3 protein. A D gene is named only where the DNA matches it firmly. Size tells how often a clone was seen (once, few, many) or the class of an expanded clone, and some rows leave it out.

abundance: NA
v_gene: TRBV7-9
d_gene: NA
j_gene: TRBJ2-2
CDR3nt: TGTGCCAGCAGCTTTCCTCGGGGGCATGAAAGTGGCGGGGAGCTGTTTTTT
CDR3aa: CASSFPRGHESGGELFF

abundance: NA
v_gene: TRBV28
d_gene: TRBD1
j_gene: TRBJ2-7
CDR3nt: TGTGCCAGCAGTCCTGCGACAGGGGACGAGCAGTACTTC
CDR3aa: CASSPATGDEQYF

abundance: once
v_gene: TRBV2
d_gene: NA
j_gene: TRBJ2-1
CDR3nt: TGTGCCAGCAGTGATTGGGGTTTAGCCATTAATGAGCAGTTCTTC
CDR3aa: CASSDWGLAINEQFF

abundance: NA
v_gene: TRBV2
d_gene: NA
j_gene: TRBJ1-2
CDR3nt: TGTGCCAGCAGTGAAGCGGACCGGGGCTACACCTTC
CDR3aa: CASSEADRGYTF

abundance: NA
v_gene: TRBV28
d_gene: TRBD1
j_gene: TRBJ2-1
CDR3nt: TGTGCCAGCAGCGGACCGGGACAGCCCTACAATGAGCAGTTCTTC
CDR3aa: CASSGPGQPYNEQFF

abundance: NA
v_gene: TRBV5-1
d_gene: NA
j_gene: TRBJ2-1
CDR3nt: TGCGCCAGCAGCTTGAACTACAATGAGCAGTTCTTC
CDR3aa: CASSLNYNEQFF

abundance: NA
v_gene: TRBV15
d_gene: NA
j_gene: TRBJ1-5
CDR3nt: TGTGCCACCAGCAGAGGGGGAACCAATCAGCCCCAGCATTTT
CDR3aa: CATSRGGTNQPQHF

abundance: once
v_gene: TRBV5-1
d_gene: TRBD2
j_gene: TRBJ2-2
CDR3nt: TGCGCCAGCAGCTCAGGGACTAGCGGGAGTAGGAACACCGGGGAGCTGTTTTTT
CDR3aa: CASSSGTSGSRNTGELFF

abundance: NA
v_gene: TRBV11-2
d_gene: NA
j_gene: TRBJ2-1
CDR3nt: TGTGCCAGCAGCTTAGACAGGGGGCCAAAGCGGGGCTCCTACAATGAGCAGTTCTTC
CDR3aa: CASSLDRGPKRGSYNEQFF

abundance: once
v_gene: TRBV11-2
d_gene: NA
j_gene: TRBJ1-1
CDR3nt: TGTGCCAGCAGCTCCCAGGGGTCCACTGAAGCTTTCTTT
CDR3aa: CASSSQGSTEAFF

abundance: once
v_gene: TRBV28
d_gene: TRBD1
j_gene: TRBJ2-2
CDR3nt: TGTGCCAGCAGTTCGGACAGGGGCTACACCGGGGAGCTGTTTTTT
CDR3aa: CASSSDRGYTGELFF

abundance: NA
v_gene: TRBV4-3
d_gene: NA
j_gene: TRBJ2-6
CDR3nt: TGCGCCAGCAGCCAGAGCAATTCTGGGGCCAACGTCCTGACTTTC
CDR3aa: CASSQSNSGANVLTF

abundance: NA
v_gene: TRBV19
d_gene: NA
j_gene: TRBJ2-3
CDR3nt: TGTGCCAGTAGTAATAGACTCACGGCAACAGATACGCAGTATTTT
CDR3aa: CASSNRLTATDTQYF

abundance: once
v_gene: TRBV2
d_gene: NA
j_gene: TRBJ1-3
CDR3nt: TGTGCCAGCAGTGAAGCGCGGGGATTCTCTGGAAACACCATATATTTT
CDR3aa: CASSEARGFSGNTIYF

abundance: NA
v_gene: TRBV21-1
d_gene: NA
j_gene: TRBJ2-1
CDR3nt: TGTGCCAGCACCGTAACTAGCGGGAGCCACAATGAGCAGTTCTTC
CDR3aa: CASTVTSGSHNEQFF

abundance: NA
v_gene: TRBV5-5
d_gene: TRBD2
j_gene: TRBJ2-1
CDR3nt: TGTGCCAGCAGCTTGACACGTTCTAGCGGGGGGGATGAGCAGTTCTTC
CDR3aa: CASSLTRSSGGDEQFF

abundance: NA
v_gene: TRBV29-1
d_gene: TRBD1
j_gene: TRBJ1-2
CDR3nt: TGCAGCGTTCTTAGGGGGGACAGGGGTGCAGGCTACACCTTC
CDR3aa: CSVLRGDRGAGYTF

abundance: NA
v_gene: TRBV5-5
d_gene: TRBD1
j_gene: TRBJ2-7
CDR3nt: TGTGCCAGCAGCCTAAGACAGGGACCCTACGAGCAGTACTTC
CDR3aa: CASSLRQGPYEQYF

abundance: NA
v_gene: TRBV5-4
d_gene: NA
j_gene: TRBJ1-1
CDR3nt: TGTGCCAGCAGCTTGGGTAAAGGGGGGCGCAGAACTGAAGCTTTCTTT
CDR3aa: CASSLGKGGRRTEAFF

abundance: NA
v_gene: TRBV2
d_gene: NA
j_gene: TRBJ2-7
CDR3nt: TGTGCCAGCAGTGAAGCTGGCGGGGAACAGTACTTC
CDR3aa: CASSEAGGEQYF

abundance: once
v_gene: TRBV7-7
d_gene: TRBD1
j_gene: TRBJ1-6
CDR3nt: TGTGCCAGCAGCCCCATCCTGACAGGGTCGGACTCACCCCTCCACTTT
CDR3aa: CASSPILTGSDSPLHF

abundance: NA
v_gene: TRBV28
d_gene: NA
j_gene: TRBJ2-1
CDR3nt: TGTGCCAGCAGTCCCCCACAGGGAAGGAATGAGCAGTTCTTC
CDR3aa: CASSPPQGRNEQFF

abundance: NA
v_gene: TRBV5-1
d_gene: NA
j_gene: TRBJ2-7
CDR3nt: TGCGCCAGCAGCTTGCACGACGGCGACGAGCAGTACTTC
CDR3aa: CASSLHDGDEQYF